The clone carrying this TCR beta chain was counted once. The sample originates from a study of blood T cell repertoires in COVID-19. On the study more broadly: The United States, Italy and Spain supplied acute and convalescent COVID-19 samples. T cells, B-cell-depleted T cells, or PBMCs provided the cDNA or gDNA that served as material.

CDR1 and CDR2 from the germline V gene are LNHDA and SQIVND (reference sequence). Unmatched junction bases numbered 6, after V lost 4 bases and J lost 7 bases. This CDR3 is built from 13 residues. In the authors' workflow: The authors estimated nucleated cell counts from reference gene primer amplification. Clones were sequenced by immunoSEQ multiplex PCR, and TCRdb holds only the in-frame ones, with some missing. From that table come the V and J calls and clone size; the DNA was used to work out D and trimming. The table lists approximately 270,000 clones, roughly nine tenths of them singletons. The chain combines TRBV19 with TRBJ1-2, with 7 bases identical to TRBD1. The receptor was derived from a man in his fifties with acute or convalescent COVID-19. Sequenced sample: peripheral blood. The CDR3 sequence: CASSRRQGPGYTF. The CDR3 DNA is TGTGCCAGTAGTAGGCGACAGGGCCCTGGCTACACCTTC.